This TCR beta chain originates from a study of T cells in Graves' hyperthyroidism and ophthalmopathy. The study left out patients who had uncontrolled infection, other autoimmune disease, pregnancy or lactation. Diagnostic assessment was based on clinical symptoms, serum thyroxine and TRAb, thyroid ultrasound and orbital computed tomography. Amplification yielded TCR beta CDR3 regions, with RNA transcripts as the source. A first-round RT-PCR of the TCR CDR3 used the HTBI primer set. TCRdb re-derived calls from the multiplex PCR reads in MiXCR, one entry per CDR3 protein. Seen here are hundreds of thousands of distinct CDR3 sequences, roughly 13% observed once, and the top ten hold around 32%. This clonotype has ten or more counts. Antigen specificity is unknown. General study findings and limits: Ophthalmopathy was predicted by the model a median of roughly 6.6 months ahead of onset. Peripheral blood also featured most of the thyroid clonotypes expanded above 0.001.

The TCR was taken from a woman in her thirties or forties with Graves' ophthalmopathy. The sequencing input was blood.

DNA of the CDR3: TGTGCCAGCAGCCGTTTTGGGGGGCTAGAGACCCAGTACTTC. Translating it yields CASSRFGGLETQYF. The rearrangement joins TRBV27 to TRBJ2-5; D assignment may be TRBD1 or TRBD2 (6 bases each). Germline loops: CDR1 MNHEY, CDR2 SMNVEV (reference sequence). The V end was cut by 6 bases, the J end by 4 bases, with 15 bases between. This CDR3 spans 14 amino acids.